Below are 7 T cell receptor beta chains sequenced from a single sample in a study of cytomegalovirus exposure and HLA in healthy donors. PCR involved 60 Vbeta and 13 Jbeta primers. Clones were sequenced by immunoSEQ multiplex PCR, and TCRdb holds only the in-frame ones, with some missing. The data hold 160,000 or so clones, with roughly 87% observed a single time. The sequenced material came from PBMCs. Receptor source: a woman aged 25 to 39 in good health and CMV-seronegative.

The genes are TRBV5-1 and TRBJ1-6, with 9 nucleotides matching TRBD1. Looked up from germline, CDR1 is SGHRS and CDR2 is YFSETQ. The CDR3 contains 16 residues. Germline trimming cut 3 bases from V and 0 bases from J; bases unmatched to any gene: 1. The CDR3 sequence is CASSSDRGSYNSPLHF. In DNA, the CDR3 is TGCGCCAGCAGCTCGGACAGGGGCTCCTATAATTCACCCCTCCACTTT.

This sequence joins TRBV23-1 and TRBJ2-5, with 7 bases fitting TRBD1. Being an ORF, TRBV23-1 has a function that is uncertain. V dropped 6 bases and J dropped 5; count of bases not matched to a gene: 12. This CDR3 comprises 15 residues. CDR3 region: CASSVNRGAGETQYF. CDR3 sequence (DNA): TGCGCCAGCAGCGTTAACAGGGGCGCAGGGGAGACCCAGTACTTC.

The rearrangement uses TRBV29-1 and TRBJ1-5, with 11 bases aligning to TRBD1. This CDR3 region has 15 residues. The V gene's germline CDR1 is SQVTM and CDR2 ANQGSEA. V dropped 7 bases and J dropped 6; count of bases not matched to a gene: 11. CDR3 sequence (DNA): TGCAGCGCTAGGACAGGGGGCGGATTGGGTCAGCCCCAGCATTTT. This codes for CSARTGGGLGQPQHF.

This chain links TRBV7-9 with TRBJ1-4, with 10 bases identical to TRBD1. This CDR3 is 17 amino acids long. The ends lost 0 bases at V and 5 bases at J; junction bases unmatched: 6. Germline lookup yields CDR1 SEHNR and CDR2 FQNEAQ (reference sequence). The CDR3 DNA sequence: TGTGCCAGCAGCTTAGCGGGACAGGGGTACATAAATGAAAAACTGTTTTTT. Protein sequence: CASSLAGQGYINEKLFF. Full variable domain (missing parts from reference TRBV7-9 and TRBJ1-4): DTGVSQNPRHKITKRGQNVTFRCDPISEHNRLYWYRQTLGQGPEFLTYFQNEAQLEKSRLLSDRFSAERPKGSFSTLEIQRTEQGDSAMYLCASSLAGQGYINEKLFFGSGTQLSVL.

The chain carries TRBV5-5 and TRBJ2-3; the D is unclear. CDR1 is SGHKS and CDR2 is YYEKEE in the germline V gene (reference sequence). The CDR3 length is 12 residues. V lost 4 bases, J lost 4 bases, and 7 bases lay in between. CDR3 protein: CASSPGPDTQYF. CDR3 DNA sequence: TGTGCCAGCAGCCCGGGTCCAGATACGCAGTATTTT.

Only a few counts were recorded for this clone. The genes are TRBV19 and TRBJ2-1; unclear D gene. Germline values: CDR1 LNHDA, CDR2 SQIVND (reference sequence). V lost 6 bases and J 9 bases, leaving 12 bases between the germline ends. The CDR3 runs to 12 residues. The CDR3: CASRRSMGEQFF. In nucleotides, the CDR3 is TGTGCCAGTAGGAGGTCGATGGGTGAGCAGTTCTTC.

The rearrangement links TRBV5-1 to TRBJ1-6; D perhaps matches TRBD1 (6 bases). Germline CDR1 reads SGHRS; CDR2 reads YFSETQ. V shed 3 bases and J shed 7 bases, with 14 bases lying between them. This CDR3 region has 15 residues. The CDR3 nucleotides are TGCGCCAGCAGCTCAGGGGCCGAGGGGAATTCACCCCTCCACTTT. Translated: CASSSGAEGNSPLHF.